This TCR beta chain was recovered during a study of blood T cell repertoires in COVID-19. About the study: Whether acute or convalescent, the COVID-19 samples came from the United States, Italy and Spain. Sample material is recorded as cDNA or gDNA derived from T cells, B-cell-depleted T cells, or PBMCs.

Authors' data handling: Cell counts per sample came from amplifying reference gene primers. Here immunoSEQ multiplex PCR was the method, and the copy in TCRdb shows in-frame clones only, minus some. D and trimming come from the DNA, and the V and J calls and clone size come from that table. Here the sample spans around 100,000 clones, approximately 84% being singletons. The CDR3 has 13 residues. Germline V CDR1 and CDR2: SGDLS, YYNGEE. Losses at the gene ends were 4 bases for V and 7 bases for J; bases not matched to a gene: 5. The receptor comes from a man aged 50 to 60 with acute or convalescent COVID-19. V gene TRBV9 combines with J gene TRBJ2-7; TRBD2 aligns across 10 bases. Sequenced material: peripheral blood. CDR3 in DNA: TGTGCCAGCAGCCTTAGACTAGCGGGTGAGCAGTACTTC. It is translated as CASSLRLAGEQYF.